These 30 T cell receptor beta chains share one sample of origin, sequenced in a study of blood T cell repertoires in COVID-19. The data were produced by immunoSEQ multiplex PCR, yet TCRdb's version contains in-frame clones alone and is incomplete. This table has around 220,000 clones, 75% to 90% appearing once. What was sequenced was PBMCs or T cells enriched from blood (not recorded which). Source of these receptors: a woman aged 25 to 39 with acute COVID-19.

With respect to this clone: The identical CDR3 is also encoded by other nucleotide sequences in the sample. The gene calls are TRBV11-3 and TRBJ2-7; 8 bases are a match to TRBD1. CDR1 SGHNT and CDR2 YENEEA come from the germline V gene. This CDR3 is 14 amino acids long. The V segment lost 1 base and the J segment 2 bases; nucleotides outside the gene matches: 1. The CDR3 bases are TGTGCCAGCAGCTTAGGACAGGGGACCTACGAGCAGTACTTC. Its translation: CASSLGQGTYEQYF.

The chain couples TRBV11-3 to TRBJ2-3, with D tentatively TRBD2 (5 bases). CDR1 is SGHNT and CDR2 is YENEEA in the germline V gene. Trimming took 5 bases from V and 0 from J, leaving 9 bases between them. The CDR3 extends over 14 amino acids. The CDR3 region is CASSPGSSTDTQYF. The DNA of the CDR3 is TGTGCCAGCAGCCCGGGGTCTAGCACAGATACGCAGTATTTT.

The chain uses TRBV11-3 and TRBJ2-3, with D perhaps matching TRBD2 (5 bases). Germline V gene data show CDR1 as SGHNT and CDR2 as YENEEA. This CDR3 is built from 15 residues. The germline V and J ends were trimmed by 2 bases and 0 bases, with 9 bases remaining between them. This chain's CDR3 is CASSLSRTSTDTQYF. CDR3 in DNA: TGTGCCAGCAGCTTATCGCGGACTAGCACAGATACGCAGTATTTT. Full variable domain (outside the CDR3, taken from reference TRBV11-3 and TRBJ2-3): EAGVVQSPRYKIIEKKQPVAFWCNPISGHNTLYWYLQNLGQGPELLIRYENEEAVDDSQLPKDRFSAERLKGVDSTLKIQPAELGDSAVYLCASSLSRTSTDTQYFGPGTRLTVL.

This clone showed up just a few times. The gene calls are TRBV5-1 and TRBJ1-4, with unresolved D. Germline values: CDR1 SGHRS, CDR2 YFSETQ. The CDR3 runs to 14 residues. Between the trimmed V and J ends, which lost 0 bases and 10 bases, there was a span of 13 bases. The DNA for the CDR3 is TGCGCCAGCAGCTTGGGTCAGGAACAGAGAAAACTGTTTTTT. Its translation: CASSLGQEQRKLFF.

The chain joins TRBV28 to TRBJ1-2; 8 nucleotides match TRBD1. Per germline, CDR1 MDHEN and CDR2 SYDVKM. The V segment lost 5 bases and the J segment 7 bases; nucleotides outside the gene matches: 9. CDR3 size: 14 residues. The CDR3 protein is CASSPQDRAVGYTF. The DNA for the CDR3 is TGTGCCAGCAGTCCCCAGGACAGGGCCGTTGGCTACACCTTC.

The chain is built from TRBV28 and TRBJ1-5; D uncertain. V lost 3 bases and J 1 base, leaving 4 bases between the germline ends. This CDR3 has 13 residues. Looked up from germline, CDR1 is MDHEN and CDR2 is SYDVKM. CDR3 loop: CASSFGSNQPQHF. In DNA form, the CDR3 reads TGTGCCAGCAGTTTCGGGAGCAATCAGCCCCAGCATTTT. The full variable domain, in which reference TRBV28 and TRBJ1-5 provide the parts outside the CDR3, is DVKVTQSSRYLVKRTGEKVFLECVQDMDHENMFWYRQDPGLGLRLIYFSYDVKMKEKGDIPEGYSVSREKKERFSLILESASTNQTSMYLCASSFGSNQPQHFGDGTRLSIL.

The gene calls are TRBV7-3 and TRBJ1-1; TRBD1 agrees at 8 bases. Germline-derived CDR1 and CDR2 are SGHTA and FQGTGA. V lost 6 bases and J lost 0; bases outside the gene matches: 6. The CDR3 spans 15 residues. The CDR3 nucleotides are TGTGCCAGCAGTTTGGAGACAGGGGTGAACACTGAAGCTTTCTTT. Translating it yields CASSLETGVNTEAFF.

For the CDR3, the DNA is TGTGCCAGCAGTGCCGCCCGGACAGGGAGTAATTCACCCCTCCACTTT. It encodes CASSAARTGSNSPLHF. The V and J genes are TRBV2 and TRBJ1-6; 8 positions agree with TRBD1. This CDR3 has 16 amino acids. The J segment lost 6 bases and the V segment lost 4 bases, leaving 8 bases of the junction unmatched. Per germline, CDR1 SNHLY and CDR2 FYNNEI.

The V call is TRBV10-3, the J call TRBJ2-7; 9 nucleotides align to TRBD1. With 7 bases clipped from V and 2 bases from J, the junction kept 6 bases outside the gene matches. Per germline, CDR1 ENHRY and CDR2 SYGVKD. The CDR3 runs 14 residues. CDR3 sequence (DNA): TGTGCCATCATGGGGACAGGGACCACCTACGAGCAGTACTTC. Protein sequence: CAIMGTGTTYEQYF.

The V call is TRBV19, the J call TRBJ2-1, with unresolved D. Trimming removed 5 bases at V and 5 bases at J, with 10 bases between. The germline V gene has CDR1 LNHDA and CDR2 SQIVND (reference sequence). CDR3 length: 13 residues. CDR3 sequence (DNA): TGTGCCAGTAGTCCGAACGAGGACAATGAGCAGTTCTTC. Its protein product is CASSPNEDNEQFF.

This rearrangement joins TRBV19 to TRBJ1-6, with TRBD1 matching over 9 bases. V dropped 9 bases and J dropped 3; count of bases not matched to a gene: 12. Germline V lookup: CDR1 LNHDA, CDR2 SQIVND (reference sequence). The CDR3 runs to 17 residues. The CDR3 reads CASTPTGQGRYNSPLHF. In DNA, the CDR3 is TGTGCCAGCACCCCTACGGGACAGGGACGCTATAATTCACCCCTCCACTTT.

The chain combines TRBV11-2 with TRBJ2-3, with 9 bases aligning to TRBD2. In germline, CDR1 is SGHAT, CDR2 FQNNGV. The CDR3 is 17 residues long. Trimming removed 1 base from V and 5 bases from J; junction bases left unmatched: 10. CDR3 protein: CASSLARGGRAIDTQYF. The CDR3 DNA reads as TGTGCCAGCAGCTTAGCACGCGGCGGGAGGGCGATAGATACGCAGTATTTT.

The CDR3 reads CASRPPLAGQETQYF. CDR3 coding DNA: TGTGCCAGCAGACCCCCTCTAGCGGGGCAAGAGACCCAGTACTTC. J is TRBJ2-5 and V is TRBV3-1 (or the pseudogene TRBV3-2), with TRBD2 matching 9 bases. The CDR3 totals 15 residues. J was trimmed by 2 bases and V by 6 bases; bases with no gene match: 7. The germline V gene encodes CDR1 LGHDT and CDR2 YNNKEL (reference sequence).

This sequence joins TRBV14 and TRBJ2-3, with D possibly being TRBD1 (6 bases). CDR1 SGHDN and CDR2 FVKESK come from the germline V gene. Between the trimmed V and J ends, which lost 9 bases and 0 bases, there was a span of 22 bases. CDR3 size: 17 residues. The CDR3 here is CARSTTGTKVSTDTQYF. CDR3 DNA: TGTGCCAGATCCACAACAGGGACAAAGGTGAGCACAGATACGCAGTATTTT. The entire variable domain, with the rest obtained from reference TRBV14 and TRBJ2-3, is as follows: EAGVTQFPSHSVIEKGQTVTLRCDPISGHDNLYWYRRVMGKEIKFLLHFVKESKQDESGMPNNRFLAERTGGTYSTLKVQPAELEDSGVYFCARSTTGTKVSTDTQYFGPGTRLTVL.

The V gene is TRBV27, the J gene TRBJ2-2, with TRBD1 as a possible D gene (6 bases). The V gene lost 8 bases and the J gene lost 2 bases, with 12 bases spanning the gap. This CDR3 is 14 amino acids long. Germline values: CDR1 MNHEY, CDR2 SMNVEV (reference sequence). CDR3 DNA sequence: TGTGCCAGCCGTCTGACAGGAAACACCGGGGAGCTGTTTTTT. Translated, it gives CASRLTGNTGELFF.

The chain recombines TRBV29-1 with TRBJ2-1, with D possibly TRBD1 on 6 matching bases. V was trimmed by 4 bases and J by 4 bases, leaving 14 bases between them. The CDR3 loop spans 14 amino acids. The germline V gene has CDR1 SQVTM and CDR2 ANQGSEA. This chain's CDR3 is CSVVGQQGYNEQFF. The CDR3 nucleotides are TGCAGCGTTGTAGGACAGCAAGGGTACAATGAGCAGTTCTTC.

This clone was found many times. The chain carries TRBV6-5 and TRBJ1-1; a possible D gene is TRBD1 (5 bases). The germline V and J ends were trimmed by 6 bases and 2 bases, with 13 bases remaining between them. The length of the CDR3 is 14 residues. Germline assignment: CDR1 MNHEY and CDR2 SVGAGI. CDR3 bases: TGTGCCAGCAGCGGGGGACCGGAAAACACTGAAGCTTTCTTT. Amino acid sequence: CASSGGPENTEAFF.

The CDR3 sequence: CASSVVPHLSTDTQYF. CDR3 coding DNA: TGTGCCAGCAGCGTAGTCCCCCACTTAAGCACAGATACGCAGTATTTT. The V gene is TRBV9, the J gene TRBJ2-3; D ambiguous. Germline CDR1 SGDLS, CDR2 YYNGEE. Between the trimmed V and J ends, which lost 0 bases and 0 bases, there was a span of 11 bases. The CDR3 contains 16 residues.

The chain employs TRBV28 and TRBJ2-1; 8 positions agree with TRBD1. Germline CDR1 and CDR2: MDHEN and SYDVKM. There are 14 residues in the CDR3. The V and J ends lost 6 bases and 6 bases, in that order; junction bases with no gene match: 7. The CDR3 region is CASSPIGQGNEQFF. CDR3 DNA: TGTGCCAGCAGCCCAATAGGACAGGGCAATGAGCAGTTCTTC.

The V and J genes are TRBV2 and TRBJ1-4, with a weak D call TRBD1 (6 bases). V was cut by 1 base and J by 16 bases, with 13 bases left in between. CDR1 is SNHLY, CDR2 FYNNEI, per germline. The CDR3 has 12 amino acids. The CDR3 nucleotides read TGTGCCAGCAGTGAAGAACAGGGCGGGAGGTTTTTT. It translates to CASSEEQGGRFF.

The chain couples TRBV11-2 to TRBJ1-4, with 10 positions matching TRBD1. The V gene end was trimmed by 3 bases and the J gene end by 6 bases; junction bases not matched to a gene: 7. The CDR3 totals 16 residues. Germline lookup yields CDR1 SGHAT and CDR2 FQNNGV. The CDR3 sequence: CASSFDRGPLDEKLFF. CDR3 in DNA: TGTGCCAGCAGCTTTGACAGGGGGCCCCTAGATGAAAAACTGTTTTTT.

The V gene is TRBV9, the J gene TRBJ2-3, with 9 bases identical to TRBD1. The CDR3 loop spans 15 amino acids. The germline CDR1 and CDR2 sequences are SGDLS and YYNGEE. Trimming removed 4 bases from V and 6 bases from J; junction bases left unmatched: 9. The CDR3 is CASSIEDRGYDTQYF. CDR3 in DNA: TGTGCCAGCAGCATAGAGGACAGGGGATACGATACGCAGTATTTT.

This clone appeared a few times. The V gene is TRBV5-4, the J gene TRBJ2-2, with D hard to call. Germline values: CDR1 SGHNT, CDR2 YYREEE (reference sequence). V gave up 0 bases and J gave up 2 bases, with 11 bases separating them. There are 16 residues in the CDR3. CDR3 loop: CASSLDLAGNTGELFF. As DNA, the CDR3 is TGTGCCAGCAGCTTGGATCTCGCAGGAAACACCGGGGAGCTGTTTTTT.

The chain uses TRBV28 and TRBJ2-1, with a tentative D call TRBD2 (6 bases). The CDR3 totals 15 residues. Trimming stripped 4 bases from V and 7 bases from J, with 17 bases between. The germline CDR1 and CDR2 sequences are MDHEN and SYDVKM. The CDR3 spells CASSSPPGSRNEQFF. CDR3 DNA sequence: TGTGCCAGCAGTTCTCCCCCCGGGAGCAGAAATGAGCAGTTCTTC. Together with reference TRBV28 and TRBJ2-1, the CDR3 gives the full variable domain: DVKVTQSSRYLVKRTGEKVFLECVQDMDHENMFWYRQDPGLGLRLIYFSYDVKMKEKGDIPEGYSVSREKKERFSLILESASTNQTSMYLCASSSPPGSRNEQFFGPGTRLTVL.

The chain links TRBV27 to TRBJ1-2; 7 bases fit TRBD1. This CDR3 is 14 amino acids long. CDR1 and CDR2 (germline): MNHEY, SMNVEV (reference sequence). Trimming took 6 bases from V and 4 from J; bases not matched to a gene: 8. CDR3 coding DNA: TGTGCCAGCAGCTCGGACAGGTTTAGCTATGGCTACACCTTC. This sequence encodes CASSSDRFSYGYTF.

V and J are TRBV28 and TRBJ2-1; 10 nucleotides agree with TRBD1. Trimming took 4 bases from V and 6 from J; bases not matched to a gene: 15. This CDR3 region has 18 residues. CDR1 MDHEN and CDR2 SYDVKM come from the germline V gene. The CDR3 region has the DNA TGTGCCAGCAGTTCAGCTACTCTCCGGGACAGGGGAGGCAATGAGCAGTTCTTC. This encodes CASSSATLRDRGGNEQFF.

As DNA, the CDR3 is TGTGCCAGCAGTTCCCCTCAGGGTTGGGTTGGCTCCTATAATTCACCCCTCCACTTT. This translates into CASSSPQGWVGSYNSPLHF. This chain uses TRBV28 with TRBJ1-6; possibly TRBD1 for D (5 bases). V lost 4 bases and J 0 bases, leaving 19 bases between the germline ends. Germline V gene sequence: CDR1 MDHEN, CDR2 SYDVKM. CDR3 size: 19 residues.

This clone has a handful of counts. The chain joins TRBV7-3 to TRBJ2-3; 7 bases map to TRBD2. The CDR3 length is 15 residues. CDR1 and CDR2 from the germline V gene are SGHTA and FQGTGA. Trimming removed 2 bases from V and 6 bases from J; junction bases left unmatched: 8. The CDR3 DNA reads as TGTGCCAGCAGCTTATTTGGGGGGGATAGGGATACGCAGTATTTT. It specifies CASSLFGGDRDTQYF.

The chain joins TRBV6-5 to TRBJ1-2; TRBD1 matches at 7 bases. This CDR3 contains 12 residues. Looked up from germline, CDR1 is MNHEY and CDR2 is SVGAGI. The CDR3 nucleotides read TGTGCAGGGGCCAGGACAGGAAATGGCTACACCTTC. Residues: CAGARTGNGYTF.

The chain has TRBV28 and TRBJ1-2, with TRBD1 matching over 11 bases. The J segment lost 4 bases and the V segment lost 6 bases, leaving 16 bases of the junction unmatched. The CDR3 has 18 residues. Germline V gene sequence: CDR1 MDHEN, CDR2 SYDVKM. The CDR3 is CASSPARDRGFLSYGYTF. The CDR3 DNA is TGTGCCAGCAGCCCCGCCCGGGACAGGGGGTTCCTTAGCTATGGCTACACCTTC.